The 14 T cell receptor beta chains reported below all come from one sample, sequenced in a study of molecular identifiers for immune sequencing clone quantification. TCRdb analysed the PCR reads with MiXCR anew, one entry per CDR3 protein. The sample lists about 320,000 distinct CDR3 sequences, about 22% occurring once. Sequenced input: naive CD8+ T cells from blood, with Jurkat cell RNA spiked in. Subset meaning: FACS-sorted CD8+CD4-CCR7+CD45RA+ naive T cells. The receptors were gathered from a human donor in good health. Some libraries in this study had Jurkat cell RNA spiked in.

This clonotype was found a few times. The V call is TRBV19, the J call TRBJ2-2; tentative D call: TRBD1 (5 bases). Trimming cost V 7 bases and J 6 bases, with 12 bases left between them. Germline V CDR1 and CDR2: LNHDA, SQIVND (reference sequence). The CDR3 runs to 13 residues. The CDR3 region is CASMFVGAGELFF. CDR3 bases: TGTGCCAGTATGTTCGTAGGGGCCGGGGAGCTGTTTTTT.

This clonotype was recorded at least ten times. The chain recombines TRBV30 with TRBJ2-7; 8 bases map to TRBD1. In germline, CDR1 is GTSNPN, CDR2 SVGIG (reference sequence). J lost 3 bases, V lost 4 bases, and 8 bases had no gene match. There are 14 residues in the CDR3. This CDR3 is CAWNPTGAGYEQYF. CDR3 nucleotide sequence: TGTGCCTGGAATCCGACAGGGGCGGGCTACGAGCAGTACTTC.

This clonotype was seen at least ten times. The chain couples TRBV29-1 to TRBJ2-3; 10 bases line up with TRBD2. This CDR3 is 13 amino acids long. Germline V gene sequence: CDR1 SQVTM, CDR2 ANQGSEA. The ends lost 8 bases at V and 4 bases at J; junction bases unmatched: 6. The CDR3 here is CSLSGGDSDTQYF. The CDR3 nucleotides read TGCAGCTTAAGCGGGGGGGATTCAGATACGCAGTATTTT.

The V call is TRBV5-6, the J call TRBJ1-4; 8 bases are shared with TRBD1. After removal of 4 bases from V and 6 bases from J, the junction contained 5 bases not matched to a gene. Germline V lookup: CDR1 SGHDT, CDR2 YYEEEE. This CDR3 is built from 14 residues. Written as DNA, the CDR3 is TGTGCCAGCAGCCCGACAGGGGAAGATGAAAAACTGTTTTTT. It translates to CASSPTGEDEKLFF.

The chain employs TRBV6-2 or TRBV6-3 and TRBJ2-5; the match to TRBD1 covers 8 bases. This CDR3 is built from 14 residues. Looked up from germline, CDR1 is MNHEY and CDR2 is SVGEGT. Trimming cost V 6 bases and J 7 bases; bases outside gene matches: 10. CDR3 DNA: TGTGCCAGCAGACCAGACAGGGGCGGGCGGACCCAGTACTTC. Its translation: CASRPDRGGRTQYF.

This clonotype came up many times. Here the CDR3 DNA reads TGTGCCAGCAGCTTTGGGGGAATAGAGCAGTACTTC. This gives the protein CASSFGGIEQYF. The chain links TRBV7-9 to TRBJ2-7; D is possibly TRBD1 or TRBD2 (5 bases each). Germline assignment: CDR1 SEHNR and CDR2 FQNEAQ (reference sequence). This CDR3 region has 12 residues. The V end was cut by 3 bases, the J end by 7 bases, with 10 bases between.

This clonotype was detected ten times or more. CDR3: CASSFRTAAGAFF. In DNA form, the CDR3 reads TGTGCCAGCAGTTTTCGGACAGCCGCTGGGGCTTTCTTT. This rearrangement joins TRBV27 to TRBJ1-1, with a weak D call TRBD1 (6 bases). This CDR3 spans 13 amino acids. Germline V CDR1 and CDR2: MNHEY, SMNVEV (reference sequence). V dropped 3 bases and J dropped 11 bases, with 16 bases sitting between them.

In its sample, this clonotype was seen many times. The gene calls are TRBV12-3 or TRBV12-4 and TRBJ1-4; D is possibly TRBD1 (6 bases). The CDR3 runs to 17 residues. With 3 bases removed from V and 7 bases from J, the gap between germline ends came to 21 bases. Here the CDR3 reads CASSFSRARGAFEKLFF. CDR3 nucleotide sequence: TGTGCCAGCAGTTTCAGCCGGGCTCGGGGGGCATTTGAAAAACTGTTTTTT.

This clonotype appeared many times. This chain joins TRBV4-3 and TRBJ2-7; D tentatively reads TRBD1 or TRBD2 (5 bases each). The CDR3 has 15 residues. Between the trimmed V and J ends, which lost 0 bases and 6 bases, there was a span of 15 bases. The germline V gene has CDR1 LGHNA and CDR2 YSLEER. For the CDR3, the DNA is TGCGCCAGCAGCCAAGACAGACCTCTTGGGGGCGAGCAGTACTTC. Amino acid sequence: CASSQDRPLGGEQYF.

This clonotype was counted many times. The V gene is TRBV2, the J gene TRBJ1-5, with TRBD1 identical over 10 bases. V lost 4 bases and J lost 4; bases outside the gene matches: 1. Germline values: CDR1 SNHLY, CDR2 FYNNEI. The CDR3 consists of 14 residues. CDR3 amino acids: CASSGGQGNQPQHF. DNA for the CDR3: TGTGCCAGCAGTGGGGGACAGGGGAATCAGCCCCAGCATTTT.

Notes on this clonotype: A much larger clone lies one base from this, so it may be a read error. The genes are TRBV4-1 and TRBJ2-5, with 7 nucleotides matching TRBD1. The V and J ends lost 5 bases and 0 bases, in that order; junction bases with no gene match: 6. This CDR3 region has 15 residues. The germline gives CDR1 MGHRA, CDR2 YSYEKL. The CDR3 DNA reads TGCGCCAGCAGCACTATACAGGGGAACCAAGAGACCCAGTACTTC. It yields the protein CASSTIQGNQETQYF.

This clonotype was counted many times. The rearrangement joins TRBV6-6 to TRBJ2-3; D may be TRBD1 (5 bases). The CDR3 runs to 15 residues. Trimming removed 0 bases from V and 4 bases from J, with 11 bases in between. Germline V gene data show CDR1 as MNHNY and CDR2 as SVGAGI (reference sequence). The CDR3 loop reads CASSYSSDSADTQYF. As DNA, the CDR3 is TGTGCCAGCAGTTACTCGTCCGACAGTGCAGATACGCAGTATTTT.

Concerning this clonotype itself: Just one base apart from a much larger clone, this may be a read error. The chain joins TRBV12-3 or TRBV12-4 to TRBJ2-1; D remains ambiguous. The CDR3 extends over 12 amino acids. With 10 bases removed from V and 6 bases from J, the gap between germline ends came to 13 bases. The CDR3 here is CAIKRLSNEQFF. Written as DNA, the CDR3 is TGTGCCATAAAGCGCTTAAGCAATGAGCAGTTCTTC.

This clonotype was recorded at least ten times. J is TRBJ2-2 and V is TRBV9; 7 bases fit TRBD2. CDR3 size: 14 residues. CDR1 is SGDLS and CDR2 is YYNGEE in the germline V gene. V lost 5 bases and J lost 2; bases outside the gene matches: 3. DNA for the CDR3: TGTGCCAGCAGGCTAGCGGTCAACACCGGGGAGCTGTTTTTT. Translated, it gives CASRLAVNTGELFF.